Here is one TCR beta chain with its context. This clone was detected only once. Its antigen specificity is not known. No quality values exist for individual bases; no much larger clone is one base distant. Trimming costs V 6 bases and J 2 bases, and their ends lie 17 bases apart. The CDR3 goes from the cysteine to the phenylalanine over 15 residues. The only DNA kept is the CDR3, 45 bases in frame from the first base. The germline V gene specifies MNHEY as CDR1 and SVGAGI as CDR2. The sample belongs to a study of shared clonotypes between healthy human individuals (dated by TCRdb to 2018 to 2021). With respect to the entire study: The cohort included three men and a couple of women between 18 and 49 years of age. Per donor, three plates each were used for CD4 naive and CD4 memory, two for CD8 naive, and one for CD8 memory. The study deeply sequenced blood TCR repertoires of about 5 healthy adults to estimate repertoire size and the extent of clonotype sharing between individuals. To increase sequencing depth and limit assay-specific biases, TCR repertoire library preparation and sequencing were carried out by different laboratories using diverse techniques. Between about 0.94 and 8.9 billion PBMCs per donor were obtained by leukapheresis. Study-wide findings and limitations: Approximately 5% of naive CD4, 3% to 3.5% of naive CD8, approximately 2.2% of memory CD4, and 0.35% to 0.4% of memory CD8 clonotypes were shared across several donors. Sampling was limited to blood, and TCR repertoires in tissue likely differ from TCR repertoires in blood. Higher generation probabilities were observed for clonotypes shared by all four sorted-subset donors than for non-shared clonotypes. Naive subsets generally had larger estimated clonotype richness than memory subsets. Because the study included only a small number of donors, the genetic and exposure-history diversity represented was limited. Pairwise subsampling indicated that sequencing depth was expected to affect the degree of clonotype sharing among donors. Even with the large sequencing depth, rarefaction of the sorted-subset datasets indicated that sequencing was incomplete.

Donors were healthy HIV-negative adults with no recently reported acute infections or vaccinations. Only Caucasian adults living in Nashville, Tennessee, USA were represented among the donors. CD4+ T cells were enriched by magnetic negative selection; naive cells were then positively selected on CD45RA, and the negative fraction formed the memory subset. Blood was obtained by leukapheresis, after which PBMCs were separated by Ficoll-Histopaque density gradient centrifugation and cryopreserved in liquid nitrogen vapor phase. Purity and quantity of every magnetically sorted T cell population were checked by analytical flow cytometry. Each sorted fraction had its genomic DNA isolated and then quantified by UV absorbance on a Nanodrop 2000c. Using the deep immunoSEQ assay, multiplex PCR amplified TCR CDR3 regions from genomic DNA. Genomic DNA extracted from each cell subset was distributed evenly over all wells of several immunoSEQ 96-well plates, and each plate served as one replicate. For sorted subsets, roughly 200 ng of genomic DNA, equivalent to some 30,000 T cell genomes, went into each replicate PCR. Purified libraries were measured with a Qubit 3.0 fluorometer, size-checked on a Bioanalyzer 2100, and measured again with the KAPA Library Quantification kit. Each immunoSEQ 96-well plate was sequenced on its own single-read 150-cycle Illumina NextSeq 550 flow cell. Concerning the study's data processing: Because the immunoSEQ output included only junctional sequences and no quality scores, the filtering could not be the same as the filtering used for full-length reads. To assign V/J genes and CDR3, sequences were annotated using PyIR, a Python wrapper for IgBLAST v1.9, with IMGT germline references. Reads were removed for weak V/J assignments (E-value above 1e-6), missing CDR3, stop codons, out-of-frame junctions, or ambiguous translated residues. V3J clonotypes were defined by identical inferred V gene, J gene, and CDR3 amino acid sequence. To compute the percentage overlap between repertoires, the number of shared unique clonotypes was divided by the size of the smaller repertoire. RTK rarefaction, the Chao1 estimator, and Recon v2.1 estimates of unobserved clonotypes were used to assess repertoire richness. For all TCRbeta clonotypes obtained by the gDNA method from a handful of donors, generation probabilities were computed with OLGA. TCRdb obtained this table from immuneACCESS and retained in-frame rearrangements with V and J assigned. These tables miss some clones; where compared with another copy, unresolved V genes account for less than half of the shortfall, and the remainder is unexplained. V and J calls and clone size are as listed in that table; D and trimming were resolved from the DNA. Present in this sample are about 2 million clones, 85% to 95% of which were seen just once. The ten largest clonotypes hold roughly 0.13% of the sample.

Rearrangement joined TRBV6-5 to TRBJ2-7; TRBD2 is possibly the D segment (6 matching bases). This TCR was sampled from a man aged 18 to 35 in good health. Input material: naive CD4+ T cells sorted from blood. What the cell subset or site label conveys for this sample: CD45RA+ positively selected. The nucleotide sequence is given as TGTGCCAGCAGCTCCCTGGGGGAGGTTCCCTACGAGCAGTACTTC. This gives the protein CASSSLGEVPYEQYF.